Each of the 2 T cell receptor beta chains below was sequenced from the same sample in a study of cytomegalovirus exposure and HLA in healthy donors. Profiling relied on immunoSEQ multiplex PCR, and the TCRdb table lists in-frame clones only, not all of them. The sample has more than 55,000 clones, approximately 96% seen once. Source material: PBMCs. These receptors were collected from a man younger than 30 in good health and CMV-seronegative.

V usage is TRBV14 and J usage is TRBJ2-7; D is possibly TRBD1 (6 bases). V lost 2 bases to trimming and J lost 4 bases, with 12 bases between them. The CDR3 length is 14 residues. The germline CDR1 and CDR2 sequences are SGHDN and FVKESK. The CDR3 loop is CASSQFRGSYEQYF. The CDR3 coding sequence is TGTGCCAGCAGCCAATTCAGGGGCTCTTACGAGCAGTACTTC.

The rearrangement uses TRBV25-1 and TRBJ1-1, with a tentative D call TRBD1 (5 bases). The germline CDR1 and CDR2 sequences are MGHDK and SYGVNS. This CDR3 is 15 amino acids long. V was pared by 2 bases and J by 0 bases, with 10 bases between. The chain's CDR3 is CASSEHAGLNTEAFF. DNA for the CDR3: TGTGCCAGCAGTGAACATGCAGGGCTGAACACTGAAGCTTTCTTT.